Listed below are T cell receptor beta chains from one sample, sequenced in a study of response to subunit inactivated influenza vaccine. TCRdb re-analysed the RT-PCR reads in MiXCR, keeping a single row per CDR3 protein. Of 610,000 or so distinct CDR3 sequences detected, approximately 14% appear once; the ten largest clones hold 8.5% to 14%. Here the sequenced sample was PBMCs from blood, taken 11 to 12 days after vaccination. The receptors here all came from a man aged 50 to 59 who received an inactivated influenza vaccine. Each CDR3 is given with its conserved first and last residue. D genes are given only for firm matches. Clone size is given for some rows only: seen once, a few or many times, or a class if the clone is expanded.

D: NA; J: TRBJ2-3; size: NA; V: TRBV29-1; CDR3: CSLFTSTDTQYF; DNA: TGCAGCCTCTTTACTAGCACAGATACGCAGTATTTT
D: TRBD2; J: TRBJ2-1; size: few; V: TRBV6-5; CDR3: CASSYNLAAYNEQFF; DNA: TGTGCCAGCAGTTATAACCTAGCGGCATACAATGAGCAGTTCTTC
D: NA; J: TRBJ2-1; size: few; V: TRBV20-1; CDR3: CSARVTSGAGINEQFF; DNA: TGCAGTGCTAGAGTAACTTCGGGTGCAGGCATCAATGAGCAGTTCTTC
D: TRBD1; J: TRBJ1-2; size: many; V: TRBV12-3/TRBV12-4; CDR3: CASSSGQGSGYTF; DNA: TGTGCCAGCAGTTCAGGACAGGGTTCGGGCTACACCTTC
D: NA; J: TRBJ2-7; size: many; V: TRBV7-2; CDR3: CASSLNGPYEQYF; DNA: TGTGCCAGCAGCTTAAACGGCCCGTACGAGCAGTACTTC
D: NA; J: TRBJ1-5; size: many; V: TRBV6-2/TRBV6-3; CDR3: CASSYPNPGRSNQPQHF; DNA: TGTGCCAGCAGTTACCCTAACCCGGGGAGAAGCAATCAGCCCCAGCATTTT
D: NA; J: TRBJ2-3; size: few; V: TRBV7-2; CDR3: CASSFHAASQYF; DNA: TGTGCCAGCAGCTTTCATGCCGCGTCGCAGTATTTT
D: NA; J: TRBJ2-2; size: few; V: TRBV24-1; CDR3: CATTARATGELFF; DNA: TGTGCCACCACGGCCCGCGCGACCGGGGAGCTGTTTTTT
D: NA; J: TRBJ2-2; size: NA; V: TRBV24-1; CDR3: CATSDLYRELFF; DNA: TGTGCCACCAGTGATTTATATAGGGAGCTGTTTTTT
D: TRBD1; J: TRBJ1-6; size: NA; V: TRBV6-5; CDR3: CASSYGDTGGDSPLHF; DNA: TGTGCCAGCAGTTACGGAGACACAGGGGGCGATTCACCCCTCCACTTT
D: TRBD1; J: TRBJ2-6; size: few; V: TRBV6-2/TRBV6-3; CDR3: CASSQDRPLSGANVLTF; DNA: TGTGCCAGCAGCCAGGACAGGCCGCTCTCTGGGGCCAACGTCCTGACTTTC
D: NA; J: TRBJ1-6; size: NA; V: TRBV28; CDR3: CASSLWDSYNSPLHF; DNA: TGTGCCAGCAGTTTGTGGGACTCCTATAATTCACCCCTCCACTTT
D: TRBD1; J: TRBJ1-6; size: NA; V: TRBV12-3/TRBV12-4; CDR3: CASSPTRTGGNSPLHF; DNA: TGTGCCAGCAGTCCGACCCGGACAGGGGGTAATTCACCCCTCCACTTT
D: TRBD1; J: TRBJ2-1; size: NA; V: TRBV24-1; CDR3: CATSDRQGERYNEQFF; DNA: TGTGCCACCAGTGATCGACAGGGGGAGAGGTACAATGAGCAGTTCTTC
D: TRBD1; J: TRBJ1-2; size: NA; V: TRBV6-1; CDR3: CASSETLDRGYGYTF; DNA: TGTGCCAGCAGTGAAACTCTTGACAGGGGATATGGCTACACCTTC
D: NA; J: TRBJ1-1; size: few; V: TRBV7-2; CDR3: CASSLVILGNEAFF; DNA: TGTGCCAGCAGCTTAGTTATACTTGGTAATGAAGCTTTCTTT
D: TRBD2; J: TRBJ2-1; size: once; V: TRBV11-2; CDR3: CASSLGGLAGGKTYNEQFF; DNA: TGTGCCAGCAGCTTAGGGGGACTAGCGGGGGGAAAAACATACAATGAGCAGTTCTTC
D: NA; J: TRBJ2-1; size: few; V: TRBV6-1; CDR3: CASSLSDGGNEQFF; DNA: TGTGCCAGCAGTCTATCTGACGGTGGGAATGAGCAGTTCTTC
D: NA; J: TRBJ2-5; size: few; V: TRBV7-2; CDR3: CASSHILGWGFQETQYF; DNA: TGTGCCAGCAGCCATATCCTGGGCTGGGGGTTTCAAGAGACCCAGTACTTC
D: NA; J: TRBJ1-1; size: few; V: TRBV20-1; CDR3: CSARVQPLNTEAFF; DNA: TGCAGTGCTAGAGTACAGCCACTGAACACTGAAGCTTTCTTT
D: NA; J: TRBJ1-5; size: NA; V: TRBV7-2; CDR3: CASSLTPRAAPQHF; DNA: TGTGCCAGCAGCCTAACCCCGCGGGCGGCGCCCCAGCATTTT
D: NA; J: TRBJ2-2; size: NA; V: TRBV30; CDR3: CAWSAATLTGELFF; DNA: TGTGCCTGGAGTGCCGCAACACTTACCGGGGAGCTGTTTTTT
D: TRBD1; J: TRBJ2-5; size: few; V: TRBV20-1; CDR3: CSARGLGQGARGTQYF; DNA: TGCAGTGCTAGGGGGCTAGGACAGGGGGCGCGCGGGACCCAGTACTTC
D: NA; J: TRBJ2-2; size: NA; V: TRBV14; CDR3: CASSPNFDTGELFF; DNA: TGTGCCAGCAGCCCAAACTTCGACACCGGGGAGCTGTTTTTT
D: NA; J: TRBJ2-1; size: NA; V: TRBV28; CDR3: CASSGRAGQQFF; DNA: TGTGCCAGCAGTGGCCGGGCGGGACAGCAGTTCTTC
D: TRBD1; J: TRBJ2-7; size: NA; V: TRBV28; CDR3: CASSLFGQGAYEQYF; DNA: TGTGCCAGCAGTTTATTCGGACAGGGGGCTTACGAGCAGTACTTC
D: NA; J: TRBJ2-4; size: many; V: TRBV29-1; CDR3: CSVEKGRENIQYF; DNA: TGCAGCGTTGAAAAGGGGCGGGAAAACATTCAGTACTTC
D: NA; J: TRBJ2-4; size: many; V: TRBV6-1; CDR3: CASSPGSEIAKNIQYF; DNA: TGTGCCAGCAGTCCGGGTAGCGAGATAGCCAAAAACATTCAGTACTTC
D: NA; J: TRBJ2-5; size: few; V: TRBV5-4; CDR3: CASSLPAPGETQYF; DNA: TGTGCCAGCAGCCTGCCAGCACCAGGCGAGACCCAGTACTTC
D: NA; J: TRBJ2-2; size: few; V: TRBV5-6; CDR3: CASSPGFGELFF; DNA: TGTGCCAGCAGCCCAGGGTTCGGGGAGCTGTTTTTT
D: NA; J: TRBJ2-5; size: few; V: TRBV27; CDR3: CASSPRPTQETQYF; DNA: TGTGCCAGCAGTCCCAGACCAACACAAGAGACCCAGTACTTC
D: TRBD1; J: TRBJ2-2; size: few; V: TRBV5-1; CDR3: CASSSTGVDTGELFF; DNA: TGCGCCAGCAGCTCGACAGGGGTGGACACCGGGGAGCTGTTTTTT
D: TRBD2; J: TRBJ2-3; size: few; V: TRBV6-1; CDR3: CATHELAGLNTQYF; DNA: TGTGCCACCCACGAGCTAGCGGGACTAAATACGCAGTATTTT
D: NA; J: TRBJ2-3; size: few; V: TRBV5-1; CDR3: CASRTDSPTDTQYF; DNA: TGCGCCAGTCGGACGGATTCACCCACAGATACGCAGTATTTT
D: NA; J: TRBJ2-6; size: NA; V: TRBV7-9; CDR3: CASSMRDSSGANVLTF; DNA: TGTGCCAGCAGCATGAGGGATTCCTCTGGGGCCAACGTCCTGACTTTC
D: NA; J: TRBJ2-4; size: few; V: TRBV29-1; CDR3: CSVRGSLAKNIQYF; DNA: TGCAGCGTTAGGGGTTCACTAGCCAAAAACATTCAGTACTTC
D: NA; J: TRBJ2-1; size: NA; V: TRBV11-2; CDR3: CASSSWAGEYNEQFF; DNA: TGTGCCAGCAGCTCGTGGGCAGGGGAATACAATGAGCAGTTCTTT
D: NA; J: TRBJ2-2; size: NA; V: TRBV4-3; CDR3: CASSQDQGLTGELFF; DNA: TGCGCCAGCAGCCAAGATCAGGGCTTAACCGGGGAGCTGTTTTTT
D: NA; J: TRBJ1-3; size: NA; V: TRBV4-1; CDR3: CASSQDVYTGNTIYF; DNA: TGCGCCAGCAGCCAAGATGTCTACACTGGAAACACCATATATTTT
D: NA; J: TRBJ2-3; size: NA; V: TRBV5-5; CDR3: CASSLSSGLDTQYF; DNA: TGTGCCAGCAGCTTGAGCTCGGGGTTGGATACGCAGTATTTT
D: NA; J: TRBJ1-5; size: NA; V: TRBV20-1; CDR3: CSASQDSNQPQHF; DNA: TGCAGTGCCTCTCAAGATAGCAATCAGCCCCAGCATTTT
D: NA; J: TRBJ1-5; size: NA; V: TRBV20-1; CDR3: CSARASRALGNQPQHF; DNA: TGCAGTGCTAGAGCCTCGCGGGCCTTGGGCAATCAGCCCCAGCATTTT
D: NA; J: TRBJ2-7; size: few; V: TRBV20-1; CDR3: CSAPTHISSYEQYF; DNA: TGCAGTGCCCCGACCCATATTAGCTCCTACGAGCAGTACTTC
D: NA; J: TRBJ2-7; size: few; V: TRBV10-3; CDR3: CAIRGTGEQYF; DNA: TGTGCCATCAGGGGGACTGGCGAGCAGTACTTC
D: NA; J: TRBJ2-7; size: NA; V: TRBV4-2; CDR3: CASSQGVGSYEQYF; DNA: TGTGCCAGCAGCCAAGGAGTCGGGAGCTACGAGCAGTACTTC
D: NA; J: TRBJ1-4; size: NA; V: TRBV5-1; CDR3: CASSTRGTVPTNEKLFF; DNA: TGCGCCAGCAGCACGAGAGGGACCGTCCCAACTAATGAAAAACTGTTTTTT
D: TRBD2; J: TRBJ2-1; size: few; V: TRBV12-3/TRBV12-4; CDR3: CASSPRGGAYNEQFF; DNA: TGTGCCAGCAGTCCACGGGGGGGCGCCTACAATGAGCAGTTCTTC
D: TRBD1; J: TRBJ2-7; size: few; V: TRBV7-7; CDR3: CASSLGPGQGYEQYF; DNA: TGTGCCAGCAGCTTAGGACCGGGACAGGGGTACGAGCAGTACTTC
D: NA; J: TRBJ2-2; size: few; V: TRBV2; CDR3: CASRGGYTGELFF; DNA: TGTGCCAGCCGAGGGGGGTACACCGGGGAGCTGTTTTTT
D: NA; J: TRBJ1-2; size: few; V: TRBV6-5; CDR3: CASSYSQAGAESRYTF; DNA: TGTGCCAGCAGTTACTCTCAAGCCGGGGCTGAGTCTCGCTACACCTTC
D: NA; J: TRBJ2-7; size: NA; V: TRBV28; CDR3: CASSHTVMTYEQYF; DNA: TGTGCCAGCAGTCATACCGTTATGACATACGAGCAGTACTTC
D: TRBD2; J: TRBJ2-7; size: NA; V: TRBV5-1; CDR3: CASSWAWTSGSEEQYF; DNA: TGCGCCAGCAGCTGGGCCTGGACTAGCGGGAGCGAAGAGCAGTACTTC
D: NA; J: TRBJ1-2; size: few; V: TRBV6-6; CDR3: CASSHGWPCTF; DNA: TGTGCCAGCAGCCACGGTTGGCCATGCACCTTC
D: TRBD2; J: TRBJ2-1; size: few; V: TRBV14; CDR3: CASSQTSGRAESGKWRPNEQFF; DNA: TGTGCCAGCAGCCAAACTAGCGGGAGGGCCGAGTCTGGAAAATGGAGACCAAATGAGCAGTTCTTC